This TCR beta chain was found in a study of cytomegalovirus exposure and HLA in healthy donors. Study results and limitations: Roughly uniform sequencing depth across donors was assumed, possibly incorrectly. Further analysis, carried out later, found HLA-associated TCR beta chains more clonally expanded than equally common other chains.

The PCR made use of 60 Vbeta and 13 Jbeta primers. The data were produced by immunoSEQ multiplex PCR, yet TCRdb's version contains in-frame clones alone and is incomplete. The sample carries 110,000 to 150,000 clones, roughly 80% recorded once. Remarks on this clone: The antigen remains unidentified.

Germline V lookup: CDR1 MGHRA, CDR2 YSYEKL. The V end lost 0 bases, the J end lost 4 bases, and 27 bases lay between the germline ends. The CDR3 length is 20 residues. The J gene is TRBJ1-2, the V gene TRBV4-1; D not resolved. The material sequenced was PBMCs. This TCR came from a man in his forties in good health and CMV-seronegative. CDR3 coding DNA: TGCGCCAGCAGCCAAGATCTTGGGAGGATGCGAAAAAAAGGCGTCTATGGCTACACCTTC. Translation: CASSQDLGRMRKKGVYGYTF.